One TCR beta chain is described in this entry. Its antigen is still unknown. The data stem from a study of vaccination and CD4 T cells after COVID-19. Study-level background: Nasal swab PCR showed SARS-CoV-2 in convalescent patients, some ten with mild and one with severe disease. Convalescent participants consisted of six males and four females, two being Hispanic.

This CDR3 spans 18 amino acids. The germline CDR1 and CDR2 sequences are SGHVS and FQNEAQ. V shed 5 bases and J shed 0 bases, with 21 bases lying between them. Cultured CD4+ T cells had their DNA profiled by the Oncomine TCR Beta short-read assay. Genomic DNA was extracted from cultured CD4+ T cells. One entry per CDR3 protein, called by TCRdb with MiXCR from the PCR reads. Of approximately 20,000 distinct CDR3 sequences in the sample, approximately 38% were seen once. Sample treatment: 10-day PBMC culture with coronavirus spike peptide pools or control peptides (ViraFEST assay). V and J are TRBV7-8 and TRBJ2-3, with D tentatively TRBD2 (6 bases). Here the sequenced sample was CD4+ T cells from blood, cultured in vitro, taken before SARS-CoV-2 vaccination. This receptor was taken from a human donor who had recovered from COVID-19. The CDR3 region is CASSPRLGSYSSTDTQYF. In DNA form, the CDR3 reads TGTGCCAGCAGCCCCCGACTAGGGTCCTACTCTAGCACAGATACGCAGTATTTT.